This TCR beta chain was recorded in a study of T cell responses to AZD1222 COVID-19 vaccine. Study outcomes and limitations: AZD1222 recipients seropositive at baseline numbered only 5 or 6.

Between the trimmed V and J ends, which lost 6 bases and 3 bases, there was a span of 30 bases. CDR3 length equals 20 residues. The germline V gene encodes CDR1 LNHDA and CDR2 SQIVND (reference sequence). Comments on this clone: Its antigen is still unknown.

TCRdb's copy holds only in-frame clones and misses some; the assay was immunoSEQ multiplex PCR. Found here are around 140,000 clones, roughly 93% of them singletons; the top ten hold roughly 12%. The chain has TRBV19 and TRBJ1-5; unclear D gene. This sample comprised peripheral blood, obtained after recovery from COVID-19. This receptor was identified in an adult who had recovered from COVID-19. This CDR3 reads CASRGSQSGGIDGNNQPQHF. The CDR3 DNA reads TGTGCCAGTAGAGGGTCCCAATCCGGTGGCATCGATGGGAACAATCAGCCCCAGCATTTT. Combining the CDR3 with reference TRBV19 and TRBJ1-5 gives the whole variable domain DGGITQSPKYLFRKEGQNVTLSCEQNLNHDAMYWYRQDPGQGLRLIYYSQIVNDFQKGDIAEGYSVSREKKESFPLTVTSAQKNPTAFYLCASRGSQSGGIDGNNQPQHFGDGTRLSIL.